This is a list of T cell receptor beta chains from one sample in a study of STAT5B mutations in CD4+ large granular lymphocyte leukemia. The assay was immunoSEQ multiplex PCR, and TCRdb's table has in-frame clones only and misses some. The sample has some 33,000 clones, roughly 80% seen once. The sample comprised CD4+ T cells from blood buffy coats. The receptors stem from a human donor in good health. Each CDR3 is given with its conserved first and last residue. D genes are given only for firm matches. Only part of the rows carry a size: once, few, many, or a class if the clone is expanded.

DNA: TGCAGCGTTGGCACTAGGGGGCGGGCCACAGATACGCAGTATTTT; CDR3: CSVGTRGRATDTQYF; J: TRBJ2-3; D: TRBD1; V: TRBV29-1; size: .
DNA: TGTGCCAGCAGTACTCCGGGGGTGAATCACGAGCAGTACTTC; CDR3: CASSTPGVNHEQYF; J: TRBJ2-7; D: .; V: TRBV6-6; size: .
DNA: TGCGCCAGCAGCCAAGATTGGGGGATTGGAGACTACTATGGCTACACCTTC; CDR3: CASSQDWGIGDYYGYTF; J: TRBJ1-2; D: .; V: TRBV4-3; size: .
DNA: TGTGCCTGGAGTGTTTCTTATGGGCGGAACGACAATGAGCAGTTCTTC; CDR3: CAWSVSYGRNDNEQFF; J: TRBJ2-1; D: .; V: TRBV30; size: .
DNA: TGTGCCTGGGAGGTCATTGGACAGCGAAACACCATATATTTT; CDR3: CAWEVIGQRNTIYF; J: TRBJ1-3; D: .; V: TRBV30; size: .
DNA: TGTGCCAGCAGCCAAGATCTCGTGGCGAACACCGGGGAGCTGTTTTTT; CDR3: CASSQDLVANTGELFF; J: TRBJ2-2; D: .; V: TRBV14; size: .
DNA: TGTGCCAGCAGTTACTCAGGCATCCAGACCCAGTACTTC; CDR3: CASSYSGIQTQYF; J: TRBJ2-5; D: .; V: TRBV6-5; size: .
DNA: TGTGCCAGTAAGGTTTGGGACGGCTACACCTTC; CDR3: CASKVWDGYTF; J: TRBJ1-2; D: .; V: TRBV19; size: .
DNA: TGCGCCAGCAGCACACAGTCGAACACTGAAGCTTTCTTT; CDR3: CASSTQSNTEAFF; J: TRBJ1-1; D: .; V: TRBV5-1; size: .
DNA: TGTGCCAGCAGCTCGGGGACACCCCGGGGGTCTAGGCAGTTCTTC; CDR3: CASSSGTPRGSRQFF; J: TRBJ2-1; D: .; V: TRBV11-3; size: .
DNA: TGTGCCAGTAGTATTGGGACTAGCTTTGAGACCCAGTACTTC; CDR3: CASSIGTSFETQYF; J: TRBJ2-5; D: TRBD2; V: TRBV19; size: .
DNA: TGTGCCAGCAGGGGGACCGCCCTCGGGAAACTGTTTTTT; CDR3: CASRGTALGKLFF; J: TRBJ1-4; D: .; V: TRBV2; size: .
DNA: TGTGCCAGCAGTTATTCCGGACTGGGCGAGCAGTACTTC; CDR3: CASSYSGLGEQYF; J: TRBJ2-7; D: .; V: TRBV6-5; size: .
DNA: TGTGCCAGCACCAGGACTAGCGGGGGAGATACGCAGTATTTT; CDR3: CASTRTSGGDTQYF; J: TRBJ2-3; D: TRBD2; V: TRBV7-2; size: .
DNA: TGTGCCAGCAGTTTATCGGCCTTTGCTGAAGCTTTCTTT; CDR3: CASSLSAFAEAFF; J: TRBJ1-1; D: .; V: TRBV27; size: .
DNA: TGTGCCATCAGTTGGACGGTTAGCACAGATACGCAGTATTTT; CDR3: CAISWTVSTDTQYF; J: TRBJ2-3; D: .; V: TRBV10-3; size: .
DNA: TGTGCCAGCAGCAGGACAGGGCTAAGGGCCGGGGAGCTGTTTTTT; CDR3: CASSRTGLRAGELFF; J: TRBJ2-2; D: TRBD1; V: TRBV11-2; size: .
DNA: TGTGCCAGCAGTTACTCCCGACAGGGAAGCTCCTACGAGCAGTACTTC; CDR3: CASSYSRQGSSYEQYF; J: TRBJ2-7; D: TRBD1; V: TRBV6-6; size: few
DNA: TGTGCCTGGAGTGCGGGGGTAGGGGACAATGAGCAGTTCTTC; CDR3: CAWSAGVGDNEQFF; J: TRBJ2-1; D: .; V: TRBV30; size: .
DNA: TGCAGTGCTAGTTCTAACACTGAAGCTTTCTTT; CDR3: CSASSNTEAFF; J: TRBJ1-1; D: .; V: TRBV20-1; size: .
DNA: TGTGCCAGCAGTGGGATCGTCAGCCCCTACAATGAGCAGTTCTTC; CDR3: CASSGIVSPYNEQFF; J: TRBJ2-1; D: .; V: TRBV6-1; size: .
DNA: TGTGCCAGCAGCCGGACAGGTAACATCTACGAGCAGTACTTC; CDR3: CASSRTGNIYEQYF; J: TRBJ2-7; D: TRBD1; V: TRBV7-2; size: .
DNA: TGTGCCAGCAGTTTAGGGGCAGGGGACCCCTACGAGCAGTACTTC; CDR3: CASSLGAGDPYEQYF; J: TRBJ2-7; D: .; V: TRBV27; size: .
DNA: TGTGCCAGCAGCCCCAACGGACAGGGGACCGGGGAGCTGTTTTTT; CDR3: CASSPNGQGTGELFF; J: TRBJ2-2; D: TRBD1; V: TRBV11-1; size: .
DNA: TGCGCCAGCAGCCCCCGGGACTTCTCCAATCAGCCCCAGCATTTT; CDR3: CASSPRDFSNQPQHF; J: TRBJ1-5; D: .; V: TRBV4-1; size: few
DNA: TGTGCCAGCAGCTTAGCGCTGGCAGGGTTCCCAGATACGCAGTATTTT; CDR3: CASSLALAGFPDTQYF; J: TRBJ2-3; D: .; V: TRBV7-6; size: .
DNA: TGTGCCAGCAGCTTAGCTTCTAGCGGATACAATGAGCAGTTCTTC; CDR3: CASSLASSGYNEQFF; J: TRBJ2-1; D: TRBD2; V: TRBV7-3; size: .
DNA: TGTGCCAGCAGCTGGAGAACAGGGGGGTATCGGTTCTTC; CDR3: CASSWRTGGYRFF; J: TRBJ2-1; D: TRBD1; V: TRBV2; size: once
DNA: TGTGCCAGTAGTAAATACACTCGGACGGGCTCTGGAAACACCATATATTTT; CDR3: CASSKYTRTGSGNTIYF; J: TRBJ1-3; D: .; V: TRBV19; size: few
DNA: TGTGCCAGCACCGAAAGCTCTGGGGCCAACGTCCTGACTTTC; CDR3: CASTESSGANVLTF; J: TRBJ2-6; D: .; V: TRBV9; size: once
DNA: TGCGCCAGCAGTGTGAGGAATTCGAATCTCCCAGGCTACACCTTC; CDR3: CASSVRNSNLPGYTF; J: TRBJ1-2; D: .; V: TRBV10-2; size: .
DNA: TGTGCCAGCAGCGAACGAACCGGGACTAGCGTCCAAGAGACCCAGTACTTC; CDR3: CASSERTGTSVQETQYF; J: TRBJ2-5; D: TRBD2; V: TRBV14; size: once
DNA: TGTGCCATCAGTGAGCGAGAAACAGATACGCAGTATTTT; CDR3: CAISERETDTQYF; J: TRBJ2-3; D: .; V: TRBV10-3; size: .
DNA: TGTGCCAGCAGCTTCGGGGGACAGGGCCAAGAGACCCAGTACTTC; CDR3: CASSFGGQGQETQYF; J: TRBJ2-5; D: TRBD1; V: TRBV7-7; size: .
DNA: TGCGCCAGCAGCTTGGTAGGGGGCCCAGTAGTGGGATCGGAGACCCAGTACTTC; CDR3: CASSLVGGPVVGSETQYF; J: TRBJ2-5; D: TRBD1; V: TRBV5-1; size: .
DNA: TGTGCCAGCAGCCCGGGAGGGGTTATCGGTCAGCCCCAGCATTTT; CDR3: CASSPGGVIGQPQHF; J: TRBJ1-5; D: .; V: TRBV7-6; size: .
DNA: TGTGCCAGCACCCGAGGGGCAGCCTACGAGCAGTACTTC; CDR3: CASTRGAAYEQYF; J: TRBJ2-7; D: .; V: TRBV6-6; size: .
DNA: TGTGCCAGCAGCCAAAACAGGGGGCTCGGTGGCTACACCTTC; CDR3: CASSQNRGLGGYTF; J: TRBJ1-2; D: TRBD1; V: TRBV14; size: .
DNA: TGCGCCAGCAGCCCGGGGGGGGCAGTTGCCCTCCACTTT; CDR3: CASSPGGAVALHF; J: TRBJ1-6; D: .; V: TRBV5-1; size: .
DNA: TGTGCCAGCAGTAAACAGGGTTCTGGGGCCAACGTCCTGACTTTC; CDR3: CASSKQGSGANVLTF; J: TRBJ2-6; D: .; V: TRBV6-5; size: .
DNA: TGTGCCAGCAAATTTGGACAGGGGACCTATCAGCCCCAGCATTTT; CDR3: CASKFGQGTYQPQHF; J: TRBJ1-5; D: TRBD1; V: TRBV6-1; size: .
DNA: TGCAGCGCTCAAACAGTTAACTATGGCTACACCTTC; CDR3: CSAQTVNYGYTF; J: TRBJ1-2; D: .; V: TRBV29-1; size: .